This entry is about one TCR beta chain. The antigen remains undetermined. This specimen comes from a study of cytomegalovirus exposure and HLA in healthy donors. As for the study in general: Some 85 million unique TCRs, all from HLA-typed donors, were included in an early release of the data. Study results and limitations: Likely technical artifact: a cluster of highly shared sequence variants. Despite most TCR sequences being rare, some public TCRs occurred in many donors.

The PCR was carried out with 60 Vbeta primers and 13 Jbeta primers. Under the authors' procedure: Later, an analysis found about 77 million unique TCR beta chains, and approximately 10 million of these were shared. Libraries were prepared by immunoSEQ multiplex PCR; TCRdb keeps only in-frame clonotypes and omits some of them. Clone size and V and J calls were adopted from that table, with D and trimming inferred from the DNA. The sample consists of about 130,000 clones, 80% of them appearing once. Germline CDR1 LGHNA, CDR2 YNFKEQ. The CDR3 is made up of 16 amino acids. J lost 7 bases, V lost 2 bases, and 8 bases had no gene match.

The chain links TRBV4-2 to TRBJ1-4, with 9 bases fitting TRBD1. Sequencing was done on a sample of PBMCs. The source of this sequence is a male donor in good health and CMV-seronegative. The CDR3 DNA is TGTGCCAGCAGCCAATACACCGGGACAGGGACTGAAAAACTGTTTTTT. The encoded protein is CASSQYTGTGTEKLFF.